The clone carrying this T cell receptor (beta chain) was counted once. Authors' analysis steps: Amplification of reference gene primers was used by the study to estimate nucleated cell counts. Using immunoSEQ multiplex PCR, the repertoire was profiled, and TCRdb retains in-frame clones only, with some absent. V, J and clone size are those of that table, while D and trimming were read from the DNA. The sample shows roughly 87,000 clones, about two thirds of them seen only once. This entry belongs to a study of blood T cell repertoires in COVID-19. CDR1 LNHDA and CDR2 SQIVND come from the germline V gene (reference sequence). This CDR3 contains 16 residues. With 1 base removed from V and 4 bases from J, the gap between germline ends came to 13 bases.

The source is an elderly woman with acute or convalescent COVID-19. Sequenced input: peripheral blood. The chain joins TRBV19 to TRBJ2-2, with TRBD1 as a possible D gene (6 bases). The CDR3 region has the DNA TGTGCCAGTAGTATAGGGGTTTGGGGGCCCACCGGGGAGCTGTTTTTT. Translating it yields CASSIGVWGPTGELFF.